This TCR beta chain was retrieved from a study of glioma-infiltrating T cells after dendritic cell vaccination. The assay was immunoSEQ multiplex PCR, and TCRdb's table has in-frame clones only and misses some. The repertoire holds about 87,000 clones, with approximately 90% as singletons. Selection required adequate fresh-frozen tumor tissue plus more than two years' survival data. Regarding the study as a whole: Survival was not directly related to TCR clonality in these patients.

Worth noting for this clone: As yet, its antigen is unknown.

Sequencing was performed on blood, taken before dendritic cell vaccination. The sequence came from a human donor with glioblastoma.

CDR3 in DNA: TGTGCCAGCAGCCAAGCGTTCAGGGGGCCTGAAGCTTTCTTT. Translation: CASSQAFRGPEAFF. The chain couples TRBV14 to TRBJ1-1; 8 bases align to TRBD1. The CDR3 runs to 14 residues. V shed 1 base, J shed 6 bases, and the junction held 4 bases outside the gene matches. CDR1 and CDR2 (germline): SGHDN, FVKESK.